This T cell receptor beta chain emerged from a study of blood T cells in healthy people across ages. Study findings and constraints: Naive T cell percentage showed a strong correlation with the diversity of TCR beta.

A J-beta primer mix and a sample-barcoded 5' primer were used in a second PCR of about 6 to 12 cycles. TCRdb re-called the 5' RACE reads with MiXCR, one entry per CDR3 protein. This table has 700,000 to 1,000,000 distinct CDR3 sequences, around 45% appearing once. In regard to this clonotype: The antigen is not known.

The length of the CDR3 is 16 residues. Germline V gives CDR1 LNHDA, CDR2 SQIVND (reference sequence). This chain uses TRBV19 with TRBJ2-7; 7 bases line up with TRBD2. The DNA matches TRBJ2-4 better at its end, which makes the J call doubtful. The sequence derives from a man in his 60s in good health. The sequenced material came from blood. The CDR3 DNA is TGTGCCAGTAGTAAGGGGACGGGGACGGGGGGAAACATTCAGTACTTC. This encodes CASSKGTGTGGNIQYF.